A selection of T cell receptor beta chains follows, all from one sample in a study of blood T cell repertoires in COVID-19. Clones were sequenced by immunoSEQ multiplex PCR, and TCRdb holds only the in-frame ones, with some missing. The repertoire holds 150,000 to 200,000 clones, with over 70% as singletons. Material: peripheral blood. The receptors were gathered from a woman aged 80 or over with active or convalescent COVID-19. The CDR3 runs from the conserved cysteine through the conserved F or W. Each record gives: CDR3 DNA, CDR3 protein, V gene, clone size, J gene, D gene. D genes are given only for firm matches. Rows may omit the clone size; those that give it use once, few, many or a size class.

DNA: TGTGCCAGTAGTGCGGGAGTTCTGACTGGAAACACCATATATTTT; CDR3: CASSAGVLTGNTIYF; V: TRBV19; size: .; J: TRBJ1-3; D: .
DNA: TGTGCCAGCAGCTCCGGGACAGGGTTTAGGGCAGCAACTAATGAAAAACTGTTTTTT; CDR3: CASSSGTGFRAATNEKLFF; V: TRBV7-9; size: .; J: TRBJ1-4; D: TRBD1
DNA: TGTGCAAGTCGCTTCAGTGCTAACTATGGCTACACCTTC; CDR3: CASRFSANYGYTF; V: TRBV12-2; size: .; J: TRBJ1-2; D: .
DNA: TGTGCCTGGAGTGTAACGCCGGGGAGGGTAAGAAGCACTGAAGCTTTCTTT; CDR3: CAWSVTPGRVRSTEAFF; V: TRBV30; size: .; J: TRBJ1-1; D: .
DNA: TGTGCCAGCAGCGGGAGGCCCACGGGGGGCCAAGAGACCCAGTACTTC; CDR3: CASSGRPTGGQETQYF; V: TRBV7-6; size: .; J: TRBJ2-5; D: TRBD2
DNA: TGTGCCAGCTCACCGCAGGGTCAGCCCCAGCATTTT; CDR3: CASSPQGQPQHF; V: TRBV18; size: .; J: TRBJ1-5; D: .
DNA: TGTGCCAGCAGCCGCAGCGGGGGGGGAGATACGCAGTATTTT; CDR3: CASSRSGGGDTQYF; V: TRBV7-9; size: .; J: TRBJ2-3; D: TRBD2
DNA: TGTGCCAGTAGTGGAGACGGGTATAGCAATCAGCCCCAGCATTTT; CDR3: CASSGDGYSNQPQHF; V: TRBV19; size: .; J: TRBJ1-5; D: .
DNA: TGTGCCAGCAGCCCAACCAGGGATGGTGGGTGGTCCTACGAGCAGTACTTC; CDR3: CASSPTRDGGWSYEQYF; V: TRBV7-6; size: .; J: TRBJ2-7; D: .
DNA: TGTGCCAGCTCACCTACAGGGTTCGGGGAGCTGTTTTTT; CDR3: CASSPTGFGELFF; V: TRBV18; size: .; J: TRBJ2-2; D: .
DNA: TGTGCTAGCAGCTTGGGGGGGCCTGGGGCTAGCACAGATACGCAGTATTTT; CDR3: CASSLGGPGASTDTQYF; V: TRBV7-7; size: .; J: TRBJ2-3; D: .
DNA: TGTGCCAGCAGGCGGGACTTCGACGAGCAGTTCTTC; CDR3: CASRRDFDEQFF; V: TRBV12-3/TRBV12-4; size: .; J: TRBJ2-1; D: .
DNA: TGTGCCAGCAGCTTGGGGCAGATAAACTATGGCTACACCTTC; CDR3: CASSLGQINYGYTF; V: TRBV5-6; size: .; J: TRBJ1-2; D: .
DNA: TGTGCCAGCAGCGCGGGGGGCATGAACACTGAAGCTTTCTTT; CDR3: CASSAGGMNTEAFF; V: TRBV6-5; size: .; J: TRBJ1-1; D: .
DNA: TGTGCCAGCAGCCCTCTTAGGGTTGGAGGGGCTGAAGCTTTCTTT; CDR3: CASSPLRVGGAEAFF; V: TRBV2; size: .; J: TRBJ1-1; D: .
DNA: TGTGCCAGCAGCTTCGGAGGGAACACTGAAGCTTTCTTT; CDR3: CASSFGGNTEAFF; V: TRBV11-2; size: .; J: TRBJ1-1; D: .
DNA: TGTGCCAGCAGCTGGAACGTCCTTCTTCAGCGGAACACTGAAGCTTTCTTT; CDR3: CASSWNVLLQRNTEAFF; V: TRBV5-5; size: .; J: TRBJ1-1; D: .
DNA: TGCAGCGTTGAAACAAACGTGAACACTGAAGCTTTCTTT; CDR3: CSVETNVNTEAFF; V: TRBV29-1; size: .; J: TRBJ1-1; D: .
DNA: TGTGCCACCCCCAGACAGGGTTCGGCTAACTATGGCTACACCTTC; CDR3: CATPRQGSANYGYTF; V: TRBV7-9; size: .; J: TRBJ1-2; D: TRBD1
DNA: TGTGCCAGCAGCTTGTGGACTGCGTATAGCAATCAGCCCCAGCATTTT; CDR3: CASSLWTAYSNQPQHF; V: TRBV5-6; size: .; J: TRBJ1-5; D: .
DNA: TGTGCCTTAACAGGGGGCACTGAAGCTTTCTTT; CDR3: CALTGGTEAFF; V: TRBV6-5; size: .; J: TRBJ1-1; D: TRBD1
DNA: TGTGCCAGCAGTACGGGACAGGCATACCTCCCCCCCCTCCACTTT; CDR3: CASSTGQAYLPPLHF; V: TRBV6-5; size: .; J: TRBJ1-6; D: TRBD1
DNA: TGTGCCAGCAGCTTCGGGACAGGGGGCAGGGCCCAGTACTTC; CDR3: CASSFGTGGRAQYF; V: TRBV7-8; size: .; J: TRBJ2-5; D: TRBD1
DNA: TGTGCCAGCAGCTTAGTCCAGGGTACTAATGAAAAACTGTTTTTT; CDR3: CASSLVQGTNEKLFF; V: TRBV7-2; size: .; J: TRBJ1-4; D: .
DNA: TGCGCCAGCAGCGCAGGGACTAGCGGGGGGGCGTACAATGAGCAGTTCTTC; CDR3: CASSAGTSGGAYNEQFF; V: TRBV5-1; size: .; J: TRBJ2-1; D: TRBD2
DNA: TGCAGTGGAGTCGTCGCCTATGGCTACACCTTC; CDR3: CSGVVAYGYTF; V: TRBV20-1; size: .; J: TRBJ1-2; D: .
DNA: TGTGCCAGCAGCCCCCACGGGAACACTGAAGCTTTCTTT; CDR3: CASSPHGNTEAFF; V: TRBV7-2; size: .; J: TRBJ1-1; D: .
DNA: TGCGCCAGCAGCCCCGGACAGGGGAACGAGCAGTACTTC; CDR3: CASSPGQGNEQYF; V: TRBV5-1; size: once; J: TRBJ2-7; D: TRBD1
DNA: TGTGCCAGCAGGGACAGCGTAAATCAGCCCCAGCATTTT; CDR3: CASRDSVNQPQHF; V: TRBV2; size: .; J: TRBJ1-5; D: .
DNA: TGTGCCAGCAGTTTACACCAGGGTAATCTGAACACTGAAGCTTTCTTT; CDR3: CASSLHQGNLNTEAFF; V: TRBV27; size: .; J: TRBJ1-1; D: .
DNA: TGTGCCAGCAGCCAGGGGACAGGGGGCGCGGGGCAGCCCCAGCATTTT; CDR3: CASSQGTGGAGQPQHF; V: TRBV4-2; size: .; J: TRBJ1-5; D: TRBD1
DNA: TGTGCCAGCAGCTTAGGAGGGTTTTCGGACGAGCAGTACTTC; CDR3: CASSLGGFSDEQYF; V: TRBV7-2; size: .; J: TRBJ2-7; D: .
DNA: TGTGCCAGCAGTACACTAAAGTCGCAGGGGTCACAAAGCTACACCTTC; CDR3: CASSTLKSQGSQSYTF; V: TRBV27; size: .; J: TRBJ1-2; D: .
DNA: TGTGCCAGCAGCGTAACCGGGACAGCCTATAATTCACCCCTCCACTTT; CDR3: CASSVTGTAYNSPLHF; V: TRBV9; size: .; J: TRBJ1-6; D: TRBD1
DNA: TGCGCCAGCAGCTTGGGTTCTTCGGGGGGACCTGGCTACACCTTC; CDR3: CASSLGSSGGPGYTF; V: TRBV5-1; size: once; J: TRBJ1-2; D: .
DNA: TGCAGCGTTGGGCAGGTCTCTAGCACAGATACGCAGTATTTT; CDR3: CSVGQVSSTDTQYF; V: TRBV29-1; size: .; J: TRBJ2-3; D: .
DNA: TGTGCCAGCAGCCCCTCCGAGACAGAGGTAATCATGCCCCAGCATTTT; CDR3: CASSPSETEVIMPQHF; V: TRBV9; size: .; J: TRBJ1-5; D: .
DNA: TGTGCCAGCAGATCGGCCGGGACAAGGTTGGACTATGGCTACACCTTC; CDR3: CASRSAGTRLDYGYTF; V: TRBV5-5; size: .; J: TRBJ1-2; D: .
DNA: TGTGCCAGCAGTACAGGGTCCCAGCATTTT; CDR3: CASSTGSQHF; V: TRBV27; size: .; J: TRBJ1-5; D: .
DNA: TGTGCCAGCAGTAAATTTGGGGGGTTATCACCCCTCCACTTT; CDR3: CASSKFGGLSPLHF; V: TRBV28; size: .; J: TRBJ1-6; D: .
DNA: TGTGCCAGCAGCGAGGGACTTCTTAAAGAGACCCAGTACTTC; CDR3: CASSEGLLKETQYF; V: TRBV11-2; size: .; J: TRBJ2-5; D: .
DNA: TGCGCCAGCAGCTTGGGGACAGGGATAATCAATGAGCAGTTCTTC; CDR3: CASSLGTGIINEQFF; V: TRBV5-1; size: once; J: TRBJ2-1; D: TRBD1
DNA: TGTGCCAGCAGCCCGGGACAGAACACCGGGGAGCTGTTTTTT; CDR3: CASSPGQNTGELFF; V: TRBV27; size: .; J: TRBJ2-2; D: .
DNA: TGCGCCAGCAGCCACAGCGTTGACAGGGCCGGAGCTAATGAAAAACTGTTTTTT; CDR3: CASSHSVDRAGANEKLFF; V: TRBV4-1; size: few; J: TRBJ1-4; D: TRBD1
DNA: TGTGCCAGCAGCTTAGGAGACTTCAATGAAAAACTGTTTTTT; CDR3: CASSLGDFNEKLFF; V: TRBV7-8; size: once; J: TRBJ1-4; D: .
DNA: TGTGCCAGCAGCTTAGTTGTCGGACAGGGGGCAACTGAAGCTTTCTTT; CDR3: CASSLVVGQGATEAFF; V: TRBV11-2; size: .; J: TRBJ1-1; D: TRBD1
DNA: TGCAGTGTTGAGGAAGAGACCCAGTACTTC; CDR3: CSVEEETQYF; V: TRBV20-1; size: .; J: TRBJ2-5; D: .
DNA: TGTGCCAGCAGCTTAGGAAGGCGGGTCCAGACCTACGAGCAGTACTTC; CDR3: CASSLGRRVQTYEQYF; V: TRBV7-2; size: few; J: TRBJ2-7; D: .
DNA: TGTGCCAGCAGCCAAGAAGTGGGAGGGGACCGCTACACCTCTAACTATGGCTACACCTTC; CDR3: CASSQEVGGDRYTSNYGYTF; V: TRBV3-1/TRBV3-2; size: .; J: TRBJ1-2; D: .
DNA: TGTGCCAGCAGCTTAGGGCCTGGGACTAGCCCCACAGATACGCAGTATTTT; CDR3: CASSLGPGTSPTDTQYF; V: TRBV7-6; size: .; J: TRBJ2-3; D: TRBD2
DNA: TGTGCCGGAGCGACAGGGGGTGTAGTAGGGACTGAAGCTTTCTTT; CDR3: CAGATGGVVGTEAFF; V: TRBV6-6; size: once; J: TRBJ1-1; D: TRBD1
DNA: TGTGCCAGCAGCGTTGGTAGCTCTGGAAACACCATATATTTT; CDR3: CASSVGSSGNTIYF; V: TRBV9; size: .; J: TRBJ1-3; D: .
DNA: TGCGCCAGCAGCTTTTGGCAAACAGGGCGCGCAACTAATGAAAAACTGTTTTTT; CDR3: CASSFWQTGRATNEKLFF; V: TRBV5-1; size: .; J: TRBJ1-4; D: .
DNA: TGCGCCAGCAGTTTCCTCGACAGAAACACTGAAGCTTTCTTT; CDR3: CASSFLDRNTEAFF; V: TRBV5-1; size: .; J: TRBJ1-1; D: .
DNA: TGTGCCAGCGGGGGGGGGCCGGATATCAATGAGCAGTTCTTC; CDR3: CASGGGPDINEQFF; V: TRBV7-2; size: .; J: TRBJ2-1; D: .
DNA: TGTGCCAGCACCTTTAGCAATCAGCCCCAGCATTTT; CDR3: CASTFSNQPQHF; V: TRBV28; size: .; J: TRBJ1-5; D: .
DNA: TGCGCCAGCAGCTCAGTGACAGATAATTCACCCCTCCACTTT; CDR3: CASSSVTDNSPLHF; V: TRBV5-1; size: .; J: TRBJ1-6; D: .
DNA: TGTGCCAGCAGTTACGGTGAGGGCAATCAGCCCCAGCATTTT; CDR3: CASSYGEGNQPQHF; V: TRBV6-5; size: once; J: TRBJ1-5; D: .
DNA: TGCGCCAGCAGCCAAGAAAGGACAGACTACGAGCAGTACTTC; CDR3: CASSQERTDYEQYF; V: TRBV4-3; size: .; J: TRBJ2-7; D: .